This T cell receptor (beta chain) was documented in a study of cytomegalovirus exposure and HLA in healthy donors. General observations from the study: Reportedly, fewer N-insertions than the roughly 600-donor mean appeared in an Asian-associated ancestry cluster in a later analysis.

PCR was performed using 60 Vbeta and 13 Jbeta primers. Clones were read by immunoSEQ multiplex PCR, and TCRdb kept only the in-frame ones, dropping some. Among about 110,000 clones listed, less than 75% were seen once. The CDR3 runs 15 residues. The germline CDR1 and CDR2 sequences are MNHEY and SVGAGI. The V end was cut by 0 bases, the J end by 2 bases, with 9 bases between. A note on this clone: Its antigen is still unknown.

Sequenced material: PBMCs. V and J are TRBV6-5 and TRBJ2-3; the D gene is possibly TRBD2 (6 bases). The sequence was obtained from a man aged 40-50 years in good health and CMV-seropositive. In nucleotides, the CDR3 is TGTGCCAGCAGTTACTCGGGGACTCCCACAGATACGCAGTATTTT. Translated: CASSYSGTPTDTQYF.